These T cell receptor beta chains were read from a single sample in a study of radiotherapy plus CTLA-4 blockade in lung cancer. Here immunoSEQ multiplex PCR was the method, and the copy in TCRdb shows in-frame clones only, minus some. Of 55,000 to 75,000 clones in the sample, 70% to 80% were seen once. Sequenced here: peripheral blood, sampled from a patient treated with radiotherapy plus ipilimumab. The receptors come from a human donor with non-small cell lung cancer whose response to radiotherapy plus ipilimumab could not be evaluated. Some clones in this sample may be carry-over from other donors' samples. Both conserved end residues are part of each CDR3. A D gene is named only where the DNA matches it firmly. Only part of the rows carry a size: once, few, many, or a class if the clone is expanded.

abundance	v_gene	d_gene	j_gene	CDR3aa	CDR3nt
NA	TRBV6-5	TRBD1	TRBJ1-1	CASHTGVDTEAFF	TGTGCCAGTCACACAGGGGTTGACACTGAAGCTTTCTTT
few	TRBV4-2	NA	TRBJ1-1	CASSHLRQAENTEAFF	TGTGCCAGCAGCCATCTACGACAGGCCGAGAACACTGAAGCTTTCTTT
few	TRBV5-1	NA	TRBJ1-3	CASSPQAPPGNTIYF	TGCGCCAGCAGCCCACAGGCTCCGCCTGGAAACACCATATATTTT
NA	TRBV19	TRBD1	TRBJ2-2	CASSDNLDRGLPGELFF	TGTGCCAGTAGTGACAACTTAGACAGGGGCCTCCCCGGGGAGCTGTTTTTT
NA	TRBV28	TRBD1	TRBJ2-7	CASSLARGPFYEQYF	TGTGCCAGCAGTTTAGCTAGGGGGCCTTTCTACGAGCAGTACTTC
NA	TRBV27	TRBD1	TRBJ1-6	CASSPDRGGSPLHF	TGTGCCAGCAGTCCAGACAGGGGGGGTTCACCCCTCCACTTT
few	TRBV27	NA	TRBJ1-2	CASSPLGPEGYGYTF	TGTGCCAGCAGTCCCCTCGGCCCGGAGGGATATGGCTACACCTTC
NA	TRBV4-1	NA	TRBJ1-2	CASSQAGVYYGYTF	TGCGCCAGCAGCCAAGCAGGGGTCTATTATGGCTACACCTTC
NA	TRBV6-6	NA	TRBJ1-1	CASSVLGGSDTEAFF	TGTGCCAGCAGTGTCCTCGGGGGTTCGGACACTGAAGCTTTCTTT
NA	TRBV28	TRBD1	TRBJ2-7	CASRGQGDYEQYF	TGTGCCAGCAGAGGACAGGGGGACTACGAGCAGTACTTC
few	TRBV9	NA	TRBJ2-2	CASSVDYTGELFF	TGTGCCAGCAGCGTAGACTACACCGGGGAGCTGTTTTTT
NA	TRBV7-9	TRBD1	TRBJ1-6	CASRPGTGVSPLHF	TGTGCCAGCAGGCCCGGGACAGGGGTTTCACCCCTCCACTTT
NA	TRBV5-4	TRBD1	TRBJ2-2	CASSVFRTGDSELFF	TGTGCCAGCAGCGTGTTCAGGACAGGGGACTCGGAGCTGTTTTTT
NA	TRBV15	TRBD1	TRBJ1-2	CATSSIWDRMEGYTF	TGTGCCACCAGCAGCATATGGGACAGGATGGAAGGCTACACCTTC
NA	TRBV28	TRBD1	TRBJ1-5	CASSSRTGINSNQPQHF	TGTGCCAGCAGTTCAAGGACAGGGATCAATAGCAATCAGCCCCAGCATTTT
NA	TRBV5-6	TRBD1	TRBJ1-3	CASSLQGFGNTIYF	TGTGCCAGCAGCTTACAGGGGTTCGGAAACACCATATATTTT
NA	TRBV6-5	TRBD1	TRBJ1-3	CASSYGTGISGNTIYF	TGTGCCAGCAGTTATGGGACAGGTATCTCTGGAAACACCATATATTTT
once	TRBV7-2	NA	TRBJ2-7	CASSSRSSYEQYF	TGTGCCAGCAGCTCCCGGAGCTCCTACGAGCAGTACTTC
NA	TRBV9	NA	TRBJ2-2	CASSLSGGTGELFF	TGTGCCAGCAGCCTCTCCGGGGGCACCGGGGAGCTGTTTTTT
few	TRBV5-1	NA	TRBJ2-7	CASSLEQGAYEQYF	TGCGCCAGCAGCTTGGAACAGGGAGCCTACGAGCAGTACTTC
NA	TRBV6-1	TRBD1	TRBJ1-2	CASSPGTGTYGYTF	TGTGCCAGCAGTCCCGGGACAGGGACCTATGGCTACACCTTC
NA	TRBV11-2	NA	TRBJ1-1	CASSLGQGSYIEAFF	TGTGCCAGCAGCTTAGGTCAGGGATCCTACATAGAAGCTTTCTTT
NA	TRBV18	NA	TRBJ1-5	CASSPGQGSNQPQHF	TGTGCCAGCTCACCAGGGCAGGGTAGCAATCAGCCCCAGCATTTT
NA	TRBV7-2	TRBD2	TRBJ2-5	CASSLDGGGAETQYF	TGTGCCAGCAGCTTAGACGGCGGGGGGGCCGAGACCCAGTACTTC
NA	TRBV2	NA	TRBJ1-5	CASTRYNQPQHF	TGTGCCAGCACGAGGTACAATCAGCCCCAGCATTTT
NA	TRBV2	NA	TRBJ2-3	CASSDTTQIRQYF	TGTGCCAGCAGTGATACAACACAGATAAGGCAGTATTTT
NA	TRBV4-2	NA	TRBJ2-6	CASSQLESSGANVLTF	TGTGCCAGCAGCCAACTGGAGTCCTCTGGGGCCAACGTCCTGACTTTC
NA	TRBV29-1	NA	TRBJ2-5	CSVDLVTEETQYF	TGCAGCGTTGATCTCGTGACTGAAGAGACCCAGTACTTC
NA	TRBV28	NA	TRBJ2-5	CASSLGGQWSETQYF	TGTGCCAGCAGTTTAGGAGGACAGTGGTCAGAGACCCAGTACTTC
NA	TRBV18	NA	TRBJ1-1	CASSPPMRNTEAFF	TGTGCCAGCTCACCTCCGATGAGGAACACTGAAGCTTTCTTT
NA	TRBV5-1	TRBD1	TRBJ1-6	CASSQGAGMNSPLHF	TGCGCCAGCAGCCAGGGGGCCGGTATGAATTCACCCCTCCACTTT
NA	TRBV7-9	TRBD1	TRBJ1-1	CASSSDRGHTEAFF	TGTGCCAGCAGCTCTGACAGGGGGCACACTGAAGCTTTCTTT
NA	TRBV10-1	TRBD1	TRBJ1-6	CATLFRDRGNSPLHF	TGCGCCACTCTCTTCCGGGACAGGGGTAATTCACCCCTCCACTTT
NA	TRBV7-9	NA	TRBJ1-4	CASSLADTATNEKLFF	TGTGCCAGCAGCTTAGCAGACACAGCAACTAATGAAAAACTGTTTTTT
many	TRBV11-3	NA	TRBJ1-4	CASSRGEDEKLFF	TGTGCCAGCAGCCGGGGGGAGGATGAAAAACTGTTTTTT
many	TRBV7-6	TRBD1	TRBJ2-2	CASSAMGTGEYYYGELFF	TGTGCCAGCAGCGCCATGGGAACAGGGGAGTATTATTACGGGGAGCTGTTTTTT
NA	TRBV7-8	TRBD1	TRBJ1-2	CASSLEGQVYGYTF	TGTGCCAGCAGCTTAGAGGGACAGGTGTATGGCTACACCTTC
NA	TRBV9	NA	TRBJ2-7	CASSVDVQNEQYF	TGTGCCAGCAGCGTAGATGTACAGAACGAGCAGTACTTC
NA	TRBV6-1	TRBD1	TRBJ1-2	CASSESYTGAERGYTF	TGTGCCAGCAGTGAATCCTATACAGGGGCCGAGCGTGGCTACACCTTC
NA	TRBV19	NA	TRBJ2-1	CASSIGGGAYNEQFF	TGTGCCAGTAGTATAGGGGGCGGGGCCTACAATGAGCAGTTCTTC
NA	TRBV18	NA	TRBJ1-1	CASSPLGQLNTEAFF	TGTGCCAGCTCACCACTAGGACAGTTGAACACTGAAGCTTTCTTT
NA	TRBV28	NA	TRBJ1-4	CASSLWGRVTNEKLFF	TGTGCCAGCAGTTTGTGGGGGAGGGTCACTAATGAAAAACTGTTTTTT
NA	TRBV7-6	NA	TRBJ2-3	CASSLGTYTDTQYF	TGTGCCAGCAGCCTTGGGACTTACACAGATACGCAGTATTTT
NA	TRBV4-1	NA	TRBJ1-1	CASSSRGGALNTEAFF	TGCGCCAGCAGCTCAAGAGGGGGGGCTTTGAACACTGAAGCTTTCTTT
NA	TRBV6-5	TRBD1	TRBJ1-1	CASSYSLTGDTEAFF	TGTGCCAGCAGTTATTCCCTGACAGGGGACACTGAAGCTTTCTTT
many	TRBV5-5	TRBD1	TRBJ1-4	CASSLTGAGVSEKLFF	TGTGCCAGCAGCCTGACAGGGGCGGGAGTTAGCGAAAAACTGTTTTTT